This TCR beta chain is drawn from a study of cytomegalovirus exposure and HLA in healthy donors. Study outcomes and limitations: Some highly shared sequence variants likely arose as a pipeline artifact.

PCR used 60 Vbeta primers and 13 Jbeta primers. The repertoire was sequenced with immunoSEQ multiplex PCR; TCRdb's copy has only in-frame clones and lacks some. The table lists 200,000 to 300,000 clones, 70% to 90% of them singletons. V trimming: 4 bases; J trimming: 4 bases; junction bases outside the gene matches: 5. The CDR3 contains 15 residues. Germline V gene data show CDR1 as SGHTA and CDR2 as FQGNSA. With respect to this clone: What it binds is not known.

This clonotype originated in a woman between 40 and 50 years old in good health and CMV-seropositive. Sample: PBMCs. The J gene is TRBJ2-7, the V gene TRBV7-2; 12 nucleotides match TRBD1. CDR3 sequence: CASSSRDRGLYEQYF. Written as DNA, the CDR3 is TGTGCCAGCAGCTCCCGGGACAGGGGGCTTTACGAGCAGTACTTC.